These 8 T cell receptor beta chains share one sample of origin, sequenced in a study of post-analysis software for immune sequencing data. Study outcomes and limitations: Patients had higher frequencies than controls of about five TRBV segments, including TRBV5-6, TRBV5-1 and TRBV20-1.

Unique molecular identifiers were built into the TCR beta cDNA libraries. TCRdb reanalysed the PCR reads using MiXCR and keeps one entry per CDR3 protein. The table has around 710,000 distinct CDR3 sequences, around 46% seen once. No cognate antigen is known for these TCRs. The source material was blood. The receptors here all came from a girl aged 10-17 years with multiple sclerosis.

This clonotype was recorded a few times. The genes are TRBV3-1 and TRBJ1-4; 8 nucleotides align to TRBD1. CDR3 length equals 14 residues. Trimming cost V 6 bases and J 8 bases; bases outside gene matches: 8. Germline V CDR1 and CDR2: LGHDT, YNNKEL (reference sequence). The CDR3 nucleotides read TGTGCCAGCAGACACAGGGGGGAACGAGAAAAACTGTTTTTT. This gives the protein CASRHRGEREKLFF.

This chain uses TRBV6-8 with TRBJ2-1; 14 nucleotides match TRBD2. With 0 bases clipped from V and 6 bases from J, the junction kept 7 bases outside the gene matches. CDR3 length: 18 amino acids. Germline V gene data show CDR1 as MNHGY and CDR2 as SAAAGT. This chain's CDR3 is CASSYSWGLAGVGNEQFF. CDR3 coding DNA: TGTGCCAGCAGTTACTCTTGGGGACTAGCGGGAGTTGGCAATGAGCAGTTCTTC.

The chain is built from TRBV27 and TRBJ1-4; TRBD1 is a possible D gene (5 bases). V lost 8 bases, J lost 8 bases, and 15 bases lay in between. CDR3 length: 13 amino acids. Germline V gene lookup returns CDR1 MNHEY and CDR2 SMNVEV (reference sequence). The CDR3 sequence: CASRTWGEEKLFF. The CDR3 DNA reads TGTGCCAGCCGAACGTGGGGGGAAGAAAAACTGTTTTTT.

This clonotype was seen more than once but under ten times. The V gene is TRBV20-1, the J gene TRBJ1-4; a possible D gene is TRBD1 (6 bases). The CDR3 sequence is 14 residues long. V was trimmed by 3 bases and J by 3 bases, leaving 11 bases between them. CDR1 is DFQATT and CDR2 is SNEGSKA in the germline V gene (reference sequence). As DNA, the CDR3 is TGCAGTGCTAGTAAGCCAGGGGCTAATGAAAAACTGTTTTTT. Translating it yields CSASKPGANEKLFF.

This chain links TRBV5-1 with TRBJ2-5; D is perhaps TRBD1 or TRBD2 (5 bases each). This CDR3 has 16 residues. Looked up from germline, CDR1 is SGHRS and CDR2 is YFSETQ. Trimming took 4 bases from V and 5 from J, leaving 21 bases between them. The CDR3 reads CASSKRDPGWTETQYF. CDR3 nucleotide sequence: TGCGCCAGCAGCAAAAGGGACCCAGGGTGGACGGAGACCCAGTACTTC.

The V gene is TRBV13, the J gene TRBJ2-3; no definite D call. With 6 bases removed from V and 3 bases from J, the gap between germline ends came to 16 bases. Germline loops: CDR1 PRHDT, CDR2 FYEKMQ (reference sequence). The CDR3 consists of 15 residues. The CDR3 reads CASSLSAYRTDTQYF. As DNA, the CDR3 is TGTGCCAGCAGTCTATCCGCGTATCGGACAGATACGCAGTATTTT.

V and J are TRBV27 and TRBJ1-4; unclear D gene. CDR1 and CDR2 (germline): MNHEY, SMNVEV (reference sequence). CDR3 length: 13 residues. V lost 7 bases and J lost 8, with 14 bases in between. The CDR3 loop is CASMGQAREKLFF. CDR3 in DNA: TGTGCCAGCATGGGTCAAGCGCGGGAAAAACTGTTTTTT.

This clonotype was seen only once. The CDR3 spells CATSDRDEDTQYF. Here the CDR3 DNA reads TGTGCCACCAGTGATCGAGACGAAGATACGCAGTATTTT. The chain is built from TRBV24-1 and TRBJ2-3; D unresolved. CDR1 and CDR2 from the germline V gene are KGHDR and SFDVKD. This CDR3 comprises 13 residues. Trimming cost V 3 bases and J 5 bases, with 8 bases left between them.